These T cell receptor beta chains were read from a single sample in a study of T cell clones after liver transplantation. Repertoires were generated with immunoSEQ multiplex PCR, while TCRdb's copy carries only in-frame clones and drops some. The sample contains around 110,000 clones, 90% of which appear only once. The sequencing used CD4+ T cells from blood, collected 12 months after liver transplant. The receptor set was obtained from a human patient who received a liver transplant. Some T cells could come from the graft donor. Each CDR3 is given with its conserved first and last residue. The order of the fields is D gene, V gene, clone size, J gene, CDR3 DNA, CDR3 protein. D genes are given only for firm matches. Clone size appears in some rows only: once, few, many, or a class for an expanded clone.

.	TRBV29-1	.	TRBJ2-2	TGCAGCGTTGAAGTAACCGGGGAGCTGTTTTTT	CSVEVTGELFF
TRBD2	TRBV28	few	TRBJ2-3	TGTGCCAGTAGACTAGCGGGAGTGCTAGTTGCAGATACGCAGTATTTT	CASRLAGVLVADTQYF
.	TRBV4-2	.	TRBJ1-2	TGTGCCAGCAGCCAAGATACCAGCTTTGTCGGCTATGGCTACACCTTC	CASSQDTSFVGYGYTF
TRBD1	TRBV11-3	.	TRBJ1-4	TGTGCCAGCAGTAGCCAGGGGGCATCTAATGAAAAACTGTTTTTT	CASSSQGASNEKLFF
.	TRBV2	.	TRBJ2-2	TGTGCCAGCAGGGGCGGGGTCAACACCGGGGAGCTGTTTTTT	CASRGGVNTGELFF
.	TRBV9	.	TRBJ2-3	TGTGCCAGCAGCAGGACTACCACAGATACGCAGTATTTT	CASSRTTTDTQYF
TRBD2	TRBV5-8	.	TRBJ2-2	TGTGCCAGCAGCTTGGATCGTCGGGGGGGCACCGGGGAGCTGTTTTTT	CASSLDRRGGTGELFF
.	TRBV11-3	.	TRBJ2-7	TGTGCCAGCAGCCAGGGACGTAACTCCTACGAGCAGTACTTC	CASSQGRNSYEQYF
.	TRBV7-2	.	TRBJ2-3	TGTGCCAGCAGCCGCCAGTTGCTGGGCACAGATACGCAGTATTTT	CASSRQLLGTDTQYF
.	TRBV11-3	.	TRBJ1-1	TGTGCCAGCAGCTTGGGGGTAAGGGCGAACACTGAAGCTTTCTTT	CASSLGVRANTEAFF
.	TRBV11-2	.	TRBJ1-1	TGTGCCAGCAGCTTGGAGTTTGGGGTTGGGGCGAGTGGCACTGAAGCTTTCTTT	CASSLEFGVGASGTEAFF
.	TRBV5-1	.	TRBJ1-1	TGCGCCAGCAGCTTGGGGTCGGGAAACACTGAAGCTTTCTTT	CASSLGSGNTEAFF
.	TRBV21-1	.	TRBJ2-2	TGTGCCAGCAGCAAGGGACAGGGGACCACCGGGGAGCTGTTTTTT	CASSKGQGTTGELFF
.	TRBV6-1	.	TRBJ2-1	TGTGCCAGCAGTGAAGCCGCTGGGGGCGGGGAGCAGTTCTTC	CASSEAAGGGEQFF
.	TRBV6-5	.	TRBJ1-5	TGTGCCAGCAGTTCGCTAGCCGGGACGCGCAATCAGCCCCAGCATTTT	CASSSLAGTRNQPQHF
.	TRBV4-1	.	TRBJ2-7	TGCGCCAGCAGCCAATTGAGACTAGGACACGAGCAGTACTTC	CASSQLRLGHEQYF
TRBD2	TRBV5-1	.	TRBJ2-7	TGCGCCAGCAGCTCGGGACTAGCGGGCCTTTACGAGCAGTACTTC	CASSSGLAGLYEQYF
TRBD1	TRBV19	.	TRBJ2-2	TGTGCCAGTATTGGGCGACAGGGGCTCACCGGGGAGCTGTTTTTT	CASIGRQGLTGELFF
.	TRBV28	.	TRBJ1-5	TGTGCCAGCAGCCTCGACAGCCCCAAGCCCCAGCATTTT	CASSLDSPKPQHF
.	TRBV7-8	.	TRBJ2-5	TGTGCCAGCAGCCAACGGGGAGGAGAGACCCAGTACTTC	CASSQRGGETQYF
.	TRBV11-3	.	TRBJ2-5	TGTGCCAGCAGCTCGGACTCCCAAGAGACCCAGTACTTC	CASSSDSQETQYF
.	TRBV28	.	TRBJ1-2	TGTGCCAGCAGTTTCTATACGACAGGCTACACCTTC	CASSFYTTGYTF
.	TRBV7-9	few	TRBJ2-1	TGTGCCAGCAGCTTCCGGACGGGGTCGGAGCAGTTCTTC	CASSFRTGSEQFF
.	TRBV5-6	.	TRBJ2-7	TGTGCCAGCAGTCCGCAGGGCTACGAGCAGTACTTC	CASSPQGYEQYF
TRBD2	TRBV7-3	once	TRBJ2-3	TGTGCCAGCAGCTTAGCGGGAGGGACAGATACGCAGTATTTT	CASSLAGGTDTQYF
.	TRBV29-1	.	TRBJ2-5	TGCAGCGTTGAAAAAGCGGGCGAAGGGGTTCAAGAGACCCAGTACTTC	CSVEKAGEGVQETQYF
.	TRBV7-9	.	TRBJ2-7	TGTGCCAGCAGCGAAAGTGGGAACTCCTACGAGCAGTACTTC	CASSESGNSYEQYF
TRBD2	TRBV19	.	TRBJ2-3	TGTGCCAGTACCCCCGTGGGTAGCGGGAGCGCAGATACGCAGTATTTT	CASTPVGSGSADTQYF
.	TRBV6-1	once	TRBJ2-3	TGTGCCAGCATCCTAACAGGAGACCCGACAGATACGCAGTATTTT	CASILTGDPTDTQYF